A single sample gave rise to the 4 T cell receptor beta chains below, sequenced in a study of T-cell memory formation after mild COVID-19. Via MiXCR, TCRdb re-called the 5' RACE reads, giving one row per CDR3 protein. The repertoire holds fewer than 300,000 distinct CDR3 sequences, with under 20% as singletons. The sequenced sample consisted of PBMCs or a T cell subset sorted from them (not recorded which). These TCRs come from a man younger than 35 who had mild COVID-19 (a few samples of this study predate the infection). Cell type and time point are not known.

The chain is built from TRBV20-1 and TRBJ2-7, with TRBD1 matching over 10 bases. Germline V gene sequence: CDR1 DFQATT, CDR2 SNEGSKA (reference sequence). The ends lost 4 bases at V and 6 bases at J; junction bases unmatched: 12. This CDR3 has 15 amino acids. Written as DNA, the CDR3 is TGCAGTGCTACACCTGGGGACAGGGGATGGTTCGAGCAGTACTTC. This encodes CSATPGDRGWFEQYF.

This clonotype was seen once. This chain links TRBV29-1 with TRBJ2-1, with 7 bases that match TRBD2. The length of the CDR3 is 12 residues. With V trimmed by 4 bases and J by 7 bases, 4 bases remained unmatched. The germline CDR1 and CDR2 sequences are SQVTM and ANQGSEA. CDR3 protein: CSVVGGSNEQFF. CDR3 DNA sequence: TGCAGCGTTGTCGGGGGGAGTAATGAGCAGTTCTTC.

The sample holds a few counts of this clonotype. This sequence joins TRBV7-2 and TRBJ2-2; 7 positions match TRBD2. The CDR3 loop spans 15 amino acids. CDR1 and CDR2 from the germline V gene are SGHTA and FQGNSA. Unmatched junction bases numbered 11, after V lost 7 bases and J lost 6 bases. In DNA form, the CDR3 reads TGTGCCAGCACCTCAAGGGCGGGGGTACCCGGGGAGCTGTTTTTT. Translation gives CASTSRAGVPGELFF.

This clonotype was counted only a few times. The chain has TRBV3-1 and TRBJ2-1; the match to TRBD2 covers 16 bases. The junction had 5 bases not matched to a gene; V was cut back by 6 bases and J by 3 bases. The CDR3 runs to 17 residues. The germline gives CDR1 LGHDT, CDR2 YNNKEL (reference sequence). The CDR3 spells CASSGTSGGDRYNEQFF. In nucleotides, the CDR3 is TGTGCCAGCAGTGGGACTAGCGGGGGGGATCGCTACAATGAGCAGTTCTTC.